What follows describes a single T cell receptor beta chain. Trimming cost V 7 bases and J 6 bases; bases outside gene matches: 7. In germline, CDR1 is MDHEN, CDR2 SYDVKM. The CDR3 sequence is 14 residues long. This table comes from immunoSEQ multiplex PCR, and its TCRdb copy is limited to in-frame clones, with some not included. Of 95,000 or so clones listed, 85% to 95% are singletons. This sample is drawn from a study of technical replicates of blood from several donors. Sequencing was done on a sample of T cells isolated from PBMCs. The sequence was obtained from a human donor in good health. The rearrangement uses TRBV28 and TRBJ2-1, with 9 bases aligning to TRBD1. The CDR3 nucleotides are TGTGCCAGCAAGAGGGACAGGGCCCGCAATGAGCAGTTCTTC. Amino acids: CASKRDRARNEQFF. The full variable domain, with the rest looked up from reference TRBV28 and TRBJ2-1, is DVKVTQSSRYLVKRTGEKVFLECVQDMDHENMFWYRQDPGLGLRLIYFSYDVKMKEKGDIPEGYSVSREKKERFSLILESASTNQTSMYLCASKRDRARNEQFFGPGTRLTVL.